This TCR beta chain comes out of a study of regulatory T cells in long-lasting Graves disease. Study-wide results and limits: Gene preferences differed: TRBV28, TRBJ1-2, TRBJ2-5 in persistent cases. Having only a small sample size may have limited accuracy. The researchers studied only peripheral blood, not thyroid tissue. Persistent patients shared more public clonotypes (roughly 2,500) than new patients (approximately 970).

Concerning this clonotype: As yet, its antigen is unknown.

Time point indicated: persistent/refractory GD, antithyroid drugs over 5 years with positive TRAb. The TCR library was made from RNA that had been extracted from PBMCs in TRIzol. Assembly of TCR beta libraries relied on iRepertoire HTBI primers together with Arm-PCR of CDR3 regions. Via MiXCR, TCRdb re-called the multiplex PCR reads, giving one row per CDR3 protein. The profile shows about 430,000 distinct CDR3 sequences, 21% of them singletons. CDR1 and CDR2 from the germline V gene are SQVTM and ANQGSEA. With 1 base removed from V and 3 bases from J, the gap between germline ends came to 7 bases. The CDR3 spans 12 residues.

The rearrangement joins TRBV29-1 to TRBJ2-7; D uncertain. The sequenced sample was peripheral blood mononuclear cells (PBMCs), obtained when the disease was refractory, from a patient treated with antithyroid drugs. The receptor was isolated from a female donor with Graves disease. CDR3 sequence (DNA): TGCAGCGTTGAAGGCCACCACTACGAGCAGTACTTC. Its protein is CSVEGHHYEQYF.